Each of the 12 T cell receptor beta chains below was sequenced from the same sample in a study of blood T cell repertoires in COVID-19. Using immunoSEQ multiplex PCR, the repertoire was profiled, and TCRdb retains in-frame clones only, with some absent. The data contain roughly 50,000 clones, just over 85% of them singletons. Sequenced input: peripheral blood. Receptors were obtained from a woman at least 80 years old with COVID-19, enrolled during active disease.

The chain employs TRBV19 and TRBJ1-1, with TRBD1 identical over 10 bases. The germline gives CDR1 LNHDA, CDR2 SQIVND (reference sequence). With V trimmed by 5 bases and J by 4 bases, 7 bases remained unmatched. The CDR3 sequence is 15 residues long. The chain's CDR3 is CASSLRRQGATEAFF. DNA of the CDR3: TGTGCCAGTAGTCTCAGACGACAGGGGGCCACTGAAGCTTTCTTT.

This clone was picked up a small number of times. The rearrangement joins TRBV12-3 or TRBV12-4 to TRBJ1-1; D ambiguous. V lost 5 bases and J lost 5, with 9 bases in between. The CDR3 runs to 12 residues. The CDR3 here is CASSRQATEAFF. The DNA for the CDR3 is TGTGCCAGCAGTCGGCAGGCGACTGAAGCTTTCTTT.

This chain connects TRBV7-2 to TRBJ2-7; TRBD2 might be the D (7 bases). The germline V gene encodes CDR1 SGHTA and CDR2 FQGNSA. The CDR3 is 18 amino acids. Deletions cut 2 bases from V and 1 base from J, with 21 bases between. This CDR3 is CASSLIRGAESFSYEQYF. The CDR3 coding sequence is TGTGCCAGCAGCTTAATCCGGGGGGCGGAGAGTTTTTCCTACGAGCAGTACTTC.

As concerns this clone: The junction and the germline gene differ at one end; a read error may be behind it. The chain is built from TRBV7-7 and TRBJ2-7, with a tentative D call TRBD2 (5 bases). Germline V lookup: CDR1 SSHAT, CDR2 FNYEAQ (reference sequence). The CDR3 spans 14 residues. Here the CDR3 DNA reads TGTGCTAGCAGCCCCGGGGTAAACTCCTACGAGCAGTACTTC. The encoded protein is CASSPGVNSYEQYF.

This rearrangement joins TRBV7-9 to TRBJ1-3; possible D gene TRBD1, 5 bases. The germline CDR1 and CDR2 sequences are SEHNR and FQNEAQ (reference sequence). V was shortened by 5 bases and J by 5 bases, with 22 bases between the two germline ends. CDR3 length: 17 residues. The CDR3 sequence: CASSPIEGVHSRNTIYF. Written as DNA, the CDR3 is TGTGCCAGCAGCCCTATAGAAGGGGTCCATTCCCGAAACACCATATATTTT.

The chain combines TRBV6-5 with TRBJ1-2; D might be TRBD1 (6 bases). CDR1 is MNHEY and CDR2 is SVGAGI in the germline V gene. This CDR3 contains 15 residues. Trimming took 6 bases from V and 3 from J, leaving 17 bases between them. As DNA, the CDR3 is TGTGCCAGCAGCTCCAGGCGGGGGCTGGACTATGGCTACACCTTC. It codes for CASSSRRGLDYGYTF.

The V and J genes are TRBV6-2 or TRBV6-3 and TRBJ2-3; 10 positions agree with TRBD2. The CDR3 length is 17 residues. The germline gives CDR1 MNHEY, CDR2 SVGEGT. The trim removed 3 bases at V and 2 bases at J, leaving 8 bases unmatched. The CDR3 protein is CASSYLRTSGATDTQYF. The DNA of the CDR3 is TGTGCCAGCAGTTATTTAAGGACTAGCGGAGCCACAGATACGCAGTATTTT.

The rearrangement joins TRBV18 to TRBJ2-2; weak D call: TRBD1 (5 bases). Trimming pared 1 base from V and 3 bases from J, leaving 12 bases between. CDR1 is KGHSH and CDR2 is LQKENI in the germline V gene. The CDR3 is 16 amino acids. CDR3 DNA: TGTGCCAGCTCACCACGTCCTAGGGGTGACACCGGGGAGCTGTTTTTT. It yields the protein CASSPRPRGDTGELFF.

This chain joins TRBV10-1 and TRBJ1-1; 9 positions agree with TRBD1. Germline-derived CDR1 and CDR2 are WNHNN and SYGVQD (reference sequence). There are 15 residues in the CDR3. V trimming: 6 bases; J trimming: 0 bases; junction bases outside the gene matches: 5. The chain's CDR3 is CASSEDRGLNTEAFF. The CDR3 DNA reads as TGCGCCAGCAGCGAGGACAGGGGCTTGAACACTGAAGCTTTCTTT.

J is TRBJ2-7 and V is TRBV4-2, with 7 bases matching TRBD1. This CDR3 is 16 amino acids long. Per the germline V gene, CDR1 is LGHNA and CDR2 is YNFKEQ. V shed 2 bases and J 1 base; nucleotides not matched to a gene: 8. CDR3 DNA: TGTGCCAGCAGCCAACAAAACAGGGGCCGGTCCTACGAGCAGTACTTC. Protein: CASSQQNRGRSYEQYF.

This clone showed up just a few times. CDR3: CASSQGAGGNTIYF. The CDR3 DNA is TGTGCCAGCAGTCAGGGGGCAGGAGGAAACACCATATATTTT. This sequence joins TRBV6-5 and TRBJ1-3, with TRBD1 matching 8 bases. The CDR3 spans 14 residues. Per germline, CDR1 MNHEY and CDR2 SVGAGI. J gave up 4 bases and V 5 bases, and 4 bases lay outside the gene matches.

About this clone itself: Other DNA sequences of this sample code for an identical CDR3. This rearrangement joins TRBV27 to TRBJ1-3; D perhaps matches TRBD1 (6 bases). In germline, CDR1 is MNHEY, CDR2 SMNVEV (reference sequence). This CDR3 has 15 residues. The V gene lost 6 bases and the J gene lost 0 bases, with 12 bases spanning the gap. CDR3 amino acids: CASSSQGSSGNTIYF. Written as DNA, the CDR3 is TGTGCCAGCAGCTCACAGGGAAGCTCTGGAAACACCATATATTTT.